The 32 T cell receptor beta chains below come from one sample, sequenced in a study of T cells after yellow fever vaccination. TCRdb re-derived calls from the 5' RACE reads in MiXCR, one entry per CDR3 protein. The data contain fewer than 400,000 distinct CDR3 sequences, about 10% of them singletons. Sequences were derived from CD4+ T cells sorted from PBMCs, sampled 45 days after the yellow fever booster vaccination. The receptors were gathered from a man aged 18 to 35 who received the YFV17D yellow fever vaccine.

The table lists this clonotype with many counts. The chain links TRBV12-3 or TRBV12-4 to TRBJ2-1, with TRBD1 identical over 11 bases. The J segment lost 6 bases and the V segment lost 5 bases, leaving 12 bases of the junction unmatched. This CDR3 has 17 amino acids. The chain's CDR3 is CASSRILTGTGGNEQFF. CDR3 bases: TGTGCCAGCAGTCGCATCCTTACCGGGACAGGGGGCAATGAGCAGTTCTTC.

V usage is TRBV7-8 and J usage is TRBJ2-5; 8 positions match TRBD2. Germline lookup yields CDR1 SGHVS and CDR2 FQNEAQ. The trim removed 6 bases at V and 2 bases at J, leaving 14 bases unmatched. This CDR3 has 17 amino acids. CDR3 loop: CASSNSGAHTRQETQYF. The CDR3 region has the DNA TGTGCCAGCAGTAATAGCGGGGCACACACTAGACAAGAGACCCAGTACTTC.

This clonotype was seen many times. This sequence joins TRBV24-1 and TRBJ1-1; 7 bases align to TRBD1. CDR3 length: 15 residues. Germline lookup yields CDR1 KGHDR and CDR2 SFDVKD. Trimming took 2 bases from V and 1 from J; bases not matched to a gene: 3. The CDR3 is CATSDSPGGNTEAFF. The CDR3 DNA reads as TGTGCCACCAGTGATTCCCCAGGGGGGAACACTGAAGCTTTCTTT.

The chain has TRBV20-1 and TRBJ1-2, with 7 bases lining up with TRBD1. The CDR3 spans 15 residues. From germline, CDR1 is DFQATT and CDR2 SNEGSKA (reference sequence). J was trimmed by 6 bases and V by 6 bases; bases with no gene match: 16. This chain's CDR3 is CSAIPGGQTRDGYTF. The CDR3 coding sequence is TGCAGTGCCATACCAGGGGGGCAGACTAGAGATGGCTACACCTTC.

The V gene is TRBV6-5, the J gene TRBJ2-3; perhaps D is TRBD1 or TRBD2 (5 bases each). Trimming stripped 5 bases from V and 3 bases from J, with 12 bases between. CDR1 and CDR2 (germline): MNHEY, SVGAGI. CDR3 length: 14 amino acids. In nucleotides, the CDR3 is TGTGCCAGCAGTCCGCCGGGGCAGACAGATACGCAGTATTTT. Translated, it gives CASSPPGQTDTQYF.

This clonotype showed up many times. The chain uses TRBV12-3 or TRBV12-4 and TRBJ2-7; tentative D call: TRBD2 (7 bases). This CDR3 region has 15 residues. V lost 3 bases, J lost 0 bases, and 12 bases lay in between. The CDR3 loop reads CASSLGGALSYEQYF. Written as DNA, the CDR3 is TGTGCCAGCAGTTTGGGGGGGGCCCTCTCCTACGAGCAGTACTTC.

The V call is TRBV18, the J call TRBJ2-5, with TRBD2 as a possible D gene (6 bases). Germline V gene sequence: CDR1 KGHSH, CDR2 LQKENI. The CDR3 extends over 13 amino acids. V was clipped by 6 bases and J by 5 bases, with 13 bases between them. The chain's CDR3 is CASSGGARETQYF. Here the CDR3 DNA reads TGTGCCAGCTCCGGAGGGGCTCGGGAGACCCAGTACTTC. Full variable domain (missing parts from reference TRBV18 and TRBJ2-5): NAGVMQNPRHLVRRRGQEARLRCSPMKGHSHVYWYRQLPEEGLKFMVYLQKENIIDESGMPKERFSAEFPKEGPSILRIQQVVRGDSAAYFCASSGGARETQYFGPGTRLLVL.

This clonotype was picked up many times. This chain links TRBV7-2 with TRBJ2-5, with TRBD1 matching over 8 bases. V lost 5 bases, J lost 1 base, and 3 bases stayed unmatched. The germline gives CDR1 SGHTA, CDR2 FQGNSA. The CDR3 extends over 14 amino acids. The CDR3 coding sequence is TGTGCCAGCAGCCGACAGGGGATCCAAGAGACCCAGTACTTC. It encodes CASSRQGIQETQYF.

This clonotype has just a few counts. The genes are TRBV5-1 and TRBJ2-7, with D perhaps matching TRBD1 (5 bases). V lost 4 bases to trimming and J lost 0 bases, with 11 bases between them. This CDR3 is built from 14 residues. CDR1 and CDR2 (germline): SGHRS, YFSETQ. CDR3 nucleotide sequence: TGCGCCAGCAGCGTAGTGACAGCCTCCTACGAGCAGTACTTC. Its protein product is CASSVVTASYEQYF. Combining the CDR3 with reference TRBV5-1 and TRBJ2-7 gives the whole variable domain KAGVTQTPRYLIKTRGQQVTLSCSPISGHRSVSWYQQTPGQGLQFLFEYFSETQRNKGNFPGRFSGRQFSNSRSEMNVSTLELGDSALYLCASSVVTASYEQYFGPGTRLTVT.

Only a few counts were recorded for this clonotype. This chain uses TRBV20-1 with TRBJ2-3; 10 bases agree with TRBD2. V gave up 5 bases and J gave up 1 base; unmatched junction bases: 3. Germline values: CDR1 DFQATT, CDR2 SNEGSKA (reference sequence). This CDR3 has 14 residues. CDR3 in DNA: TGCAGTGCTTCCGGGACTAGCGGCACAGATACGCAGTATTTT. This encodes CSASGTSGTDTQYF.

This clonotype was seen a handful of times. This CDR3 is CATWGGRLAKNIQYF. CDR3 coding DNA: TGTGCCACGTGGGGGGGTAGATTAGCCAAAAACATTCAGTACTTC. V usage is TRBV28 and J usage is TRBJ2-4; 7 bases agree with TRBD2. The CDR3 is made up of 15 amino acids. Looked up from germline, CDR1 is MDHEN and CDR2 is SYDVKM. V shed 10 bases and J 0 bases; nucleotides not matched to a gene: 9. Complete variable domain (other parts from reference TRBV28 and TRBJ2-4): DVKVTQSSRYLVKRTGEKVFLECVQDMDHENMFWYRQDPGLGLRLIYFSYDVKMKEKGDIPEGYSVSREKKERFSLILESASTNQTSMYLCATWGGRLAKNIQYFGAGTRLSVL.

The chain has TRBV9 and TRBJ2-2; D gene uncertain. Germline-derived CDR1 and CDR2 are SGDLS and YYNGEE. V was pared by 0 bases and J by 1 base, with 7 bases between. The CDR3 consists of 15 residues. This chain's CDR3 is CASSVGVRNTGELFF. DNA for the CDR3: TGTGCCAGCAGCGTAGGGGTCAGGAACACCGGGGAGCTGTTTTTT.

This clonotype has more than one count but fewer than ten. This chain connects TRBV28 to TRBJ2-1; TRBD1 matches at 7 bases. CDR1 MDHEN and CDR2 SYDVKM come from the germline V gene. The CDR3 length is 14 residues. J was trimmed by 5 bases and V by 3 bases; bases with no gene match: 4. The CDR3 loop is CASSLAGGNNEQFF. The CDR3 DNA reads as TGTGCCAGCAGTTTGGCAGGGGGAAACAATGAGCAGTTCTTC. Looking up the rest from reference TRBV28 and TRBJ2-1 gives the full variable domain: DVKVTQSSRYLVKRTGEKVFLECVQDMDHENMFWYRQDPGLGLRLIYFSYDVKMKEKGDIPEGYSVSREKKERFSLILESASTNQTSMYLCASSLAGGNNEQFFGPGTRLTVL.

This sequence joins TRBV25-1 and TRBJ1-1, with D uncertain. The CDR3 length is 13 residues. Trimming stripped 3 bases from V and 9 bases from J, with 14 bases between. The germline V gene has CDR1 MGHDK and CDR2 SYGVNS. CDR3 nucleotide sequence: TGTGCCAGCAGTGATAGTAGGGCCGACCAAGCTTTCTTT. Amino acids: CASSDSRADQAFF.

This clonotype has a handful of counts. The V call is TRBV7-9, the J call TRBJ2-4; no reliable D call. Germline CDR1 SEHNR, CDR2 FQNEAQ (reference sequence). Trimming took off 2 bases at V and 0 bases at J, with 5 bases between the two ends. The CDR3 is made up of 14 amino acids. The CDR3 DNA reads TGTGCCAGCAGCTTACAGCTAGCCAAAAACATTCAGTACTTC. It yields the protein CASSLQLAKNIQYF.

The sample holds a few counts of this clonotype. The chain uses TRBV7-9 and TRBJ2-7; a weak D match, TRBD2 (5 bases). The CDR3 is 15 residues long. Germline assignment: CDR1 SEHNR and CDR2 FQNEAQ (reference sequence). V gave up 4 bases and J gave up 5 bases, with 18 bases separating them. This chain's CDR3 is CASSSGRGSIHEQYF. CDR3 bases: TGTGCCAGCAGCTCAGGCCGCGGGTCAATCCACGAGCAGTACTTC.

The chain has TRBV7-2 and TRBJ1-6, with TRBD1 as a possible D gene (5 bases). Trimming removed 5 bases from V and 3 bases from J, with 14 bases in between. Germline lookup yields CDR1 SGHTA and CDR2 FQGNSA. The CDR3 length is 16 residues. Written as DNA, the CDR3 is TGTGCCAGCAGCCGTGCGTGGGGCAACTATAATTCACCCCTCCACTTT. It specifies CASSRAWGNYNSPLHF.

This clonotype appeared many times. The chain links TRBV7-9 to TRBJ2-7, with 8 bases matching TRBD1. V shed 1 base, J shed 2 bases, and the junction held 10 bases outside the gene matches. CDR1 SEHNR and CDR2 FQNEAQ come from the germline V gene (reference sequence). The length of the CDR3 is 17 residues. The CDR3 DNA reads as TGTGCCAGCAGCTTAGTCCCTATTCGGACAGGGACCTACGAGCAGTACGTC. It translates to CASSLVPIRTGTYEQYV.

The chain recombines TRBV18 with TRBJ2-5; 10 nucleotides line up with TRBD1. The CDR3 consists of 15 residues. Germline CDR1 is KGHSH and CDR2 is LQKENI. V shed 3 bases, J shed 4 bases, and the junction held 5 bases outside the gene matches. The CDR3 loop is CASSPTGGYGETQYF. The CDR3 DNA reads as TGTGCCAGCTCACCGACAGGGGGCTATGGAGAGACCCAGTACTTC.

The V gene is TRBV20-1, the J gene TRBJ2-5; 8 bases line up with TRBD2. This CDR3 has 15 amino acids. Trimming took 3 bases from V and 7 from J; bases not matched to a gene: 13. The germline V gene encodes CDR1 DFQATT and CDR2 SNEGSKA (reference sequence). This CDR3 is CSASGSGGSLGTQYF. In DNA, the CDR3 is TGCAGTGCTAGTGGTTCGGGGGGGTCCCTCGGGACCCAGTACTTC.

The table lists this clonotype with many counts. The CDR3 reads CASSPGDRPGIKLFF. The CDR3 DNA is TGTGCCAGCAGCCCGGGGGACAGGCCGGGTATCAAACTGTTTTTT. The gene calls are TRBV12-3 or TRBV12-4 and TRBJ1-4; TRBD1 matches at 8 bases. The CDR3 has 15 amino acids. Trimming at V came to 6 bases and at J to 11 bases, leaving 14 bases not matched to a gene.

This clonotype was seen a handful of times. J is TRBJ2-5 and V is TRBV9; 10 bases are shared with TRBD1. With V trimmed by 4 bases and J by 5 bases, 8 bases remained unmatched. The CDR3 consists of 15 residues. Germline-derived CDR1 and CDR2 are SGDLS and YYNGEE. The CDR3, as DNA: TGTGCCAGCAGCCCAAGGACAGGGGGAATGGAGACCCAGTACTTC. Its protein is CASSPRTGGMETQYF.

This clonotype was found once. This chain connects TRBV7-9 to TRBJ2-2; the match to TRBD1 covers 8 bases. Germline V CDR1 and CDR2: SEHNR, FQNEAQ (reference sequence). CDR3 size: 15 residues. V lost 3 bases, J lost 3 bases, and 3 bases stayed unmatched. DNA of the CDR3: TGTGCCAGCAGCTTGACAGGGGCGGACACCGGGGAGCTGTTTTTT. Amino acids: CASSLTGADTGELFF. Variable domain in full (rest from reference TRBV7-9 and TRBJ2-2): DTGVSQNPRHKITKRGQNVTFRCDPISEHNRLYWYRQTLGQGPEFLTYFQNEAQLEKSRLLSDRFSAERPKGSFSTLEIQRTEQGDSAMYLCASSLTGADTGELFFGEGSRLTVL.

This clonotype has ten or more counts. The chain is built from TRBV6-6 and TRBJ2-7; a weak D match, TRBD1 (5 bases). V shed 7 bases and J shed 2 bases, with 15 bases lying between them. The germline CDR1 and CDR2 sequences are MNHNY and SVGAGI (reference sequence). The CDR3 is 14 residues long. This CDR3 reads CASTQGLWAYEQYV. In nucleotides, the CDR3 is TGTGCCAGCACCCAGGGATTGTGGGCCTACGAGCAGTACGTC.

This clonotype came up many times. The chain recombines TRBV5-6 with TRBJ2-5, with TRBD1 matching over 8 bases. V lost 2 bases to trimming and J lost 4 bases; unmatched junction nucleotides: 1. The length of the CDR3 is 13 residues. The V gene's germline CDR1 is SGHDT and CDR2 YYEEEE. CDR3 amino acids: CASSFTGGETQYF. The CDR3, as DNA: TGTGCCAGCAGCTTTACAGGGGGAGAGACCCAGTACTTC.

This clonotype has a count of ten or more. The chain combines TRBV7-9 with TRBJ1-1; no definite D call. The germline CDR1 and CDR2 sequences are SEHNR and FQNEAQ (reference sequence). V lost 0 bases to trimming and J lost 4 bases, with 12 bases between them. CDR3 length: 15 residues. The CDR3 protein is CASSLALSRGTEAFF. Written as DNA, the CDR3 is TGTGCCAGCAGCTTAGCGCTATCCCGTGGCACTGAAGCTTTCTTT.

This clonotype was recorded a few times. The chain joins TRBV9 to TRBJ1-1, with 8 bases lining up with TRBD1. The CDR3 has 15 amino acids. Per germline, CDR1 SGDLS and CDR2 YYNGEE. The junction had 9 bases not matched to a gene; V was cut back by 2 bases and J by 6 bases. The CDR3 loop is CASSVIGQGGSEAFF. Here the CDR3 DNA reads TGTGCCAGCAGCGTCATCGGACAGGGCGGCTCTGAAGCTTTCTTT. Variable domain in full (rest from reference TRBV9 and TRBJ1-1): DSGVTQTPKHLITATGQRVTLRCSPRSGDLSVYWYQQSLDQGLQFLIQYYNGEERAKGNILERFSAQQFPDLHSELNLSSLELGDSALYFCASSVIGQGGSEAFFGQGTRLTVV.

CDR3 in DNA: TGTGCCAGCAGCCCGGGACAGGGGATCACCTACGAGCAGTACTTC. The encoded protein is CASSPGQGITYEQYF. V is TRBV11-3 and J is TRBJ2-7, with TRBD1 matching 10 bases. CDR1 SGHNT and CDR2 YENEEA come from the germline V gene. The CDR3 loop spans 15 amino acids. V gave up 5 bases and J gave up 2 bases; unmatched junction bases: 6.

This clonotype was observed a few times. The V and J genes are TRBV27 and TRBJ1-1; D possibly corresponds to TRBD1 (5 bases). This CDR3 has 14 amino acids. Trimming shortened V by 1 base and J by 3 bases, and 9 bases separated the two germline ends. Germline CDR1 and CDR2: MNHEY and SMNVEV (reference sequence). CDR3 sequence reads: CASSLYRRDTEAFF. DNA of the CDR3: TGTGCCAGCAGTTTATATCGCAGGGACACTGAAGCTTTCTTT.

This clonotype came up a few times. DNA for the CDR3: TGTGCCAGCAGCCCCCGGGACAGGGGTGGGTATGGCTACACCTTC. It translates to CASSPRDRGGYGYTF. This rearrangement joins TRBV3-1 to TRBJ1-2, with TRBD1 matching 10 bases. Germline V lookup: CDR1 LGHDT, CDR2 YNNKEL (reference sequence). V was pared by 4 bases and J by 5 bases, with 7 bases of the junction left unmatched. The CDR3 is made up of 15 amino acids.

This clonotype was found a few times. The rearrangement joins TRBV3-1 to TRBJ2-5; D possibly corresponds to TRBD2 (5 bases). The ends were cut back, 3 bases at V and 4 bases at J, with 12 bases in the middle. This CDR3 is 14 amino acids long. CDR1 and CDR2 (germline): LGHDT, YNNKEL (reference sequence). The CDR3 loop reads CASSQGELGETQYF. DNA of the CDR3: TGTGCCAGCAGCCAGGGAGAGCTGGGAGAGACCCAGTACTTC.

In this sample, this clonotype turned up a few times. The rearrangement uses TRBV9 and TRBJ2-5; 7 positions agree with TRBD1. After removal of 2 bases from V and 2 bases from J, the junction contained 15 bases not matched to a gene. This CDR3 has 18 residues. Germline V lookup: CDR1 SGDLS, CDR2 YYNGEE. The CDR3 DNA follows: TGTGCCAGCAGCGTCCGGGGACAGAGGTCCAGAGCACAAGAGACCCAGTACTTC. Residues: CASSVRGQRSRAQETQYF.